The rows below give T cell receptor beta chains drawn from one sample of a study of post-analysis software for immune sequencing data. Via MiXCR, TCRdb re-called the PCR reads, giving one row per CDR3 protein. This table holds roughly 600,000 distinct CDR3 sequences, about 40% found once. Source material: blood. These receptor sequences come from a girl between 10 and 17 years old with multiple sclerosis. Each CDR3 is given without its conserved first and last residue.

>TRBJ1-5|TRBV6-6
ASRPPGGENQPQH
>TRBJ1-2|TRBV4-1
ASSQDLGNYGYT
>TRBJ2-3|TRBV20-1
SARDFLASTDTQY
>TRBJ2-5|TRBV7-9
ASSSLGGQETQY
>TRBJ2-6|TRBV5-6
ASSSHGRGMAGANVLT
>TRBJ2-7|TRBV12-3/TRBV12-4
ASSLTALSSYEQY
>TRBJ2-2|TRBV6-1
ASSERGSGGQELF
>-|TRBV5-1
ASSSGGLADGNIQY
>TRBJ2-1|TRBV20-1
SASQPTSGRGNEQF
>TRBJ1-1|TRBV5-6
ASSLRQGRFMNTEAF
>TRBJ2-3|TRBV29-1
SVPTDTQY
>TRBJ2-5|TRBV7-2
ASSTSGTSARETQY
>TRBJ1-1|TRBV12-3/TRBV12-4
ASSSQGGEQAF
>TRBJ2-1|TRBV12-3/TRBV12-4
ASRDAGVHEQF
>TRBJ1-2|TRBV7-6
ASSPRQGKNYGYT
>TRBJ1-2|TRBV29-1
SVTRDRVDGYT
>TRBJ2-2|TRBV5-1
ASRTSGAGNTGELF
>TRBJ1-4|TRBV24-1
ATSDPGAHEKLF
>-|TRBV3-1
ASSQDRTGCYEQY
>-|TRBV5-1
ASSGQRVIHYEQY
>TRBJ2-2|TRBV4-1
ASNERGLNTGELF
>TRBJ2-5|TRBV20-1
SARYEVAIGETQY
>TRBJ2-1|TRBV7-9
ASSYLPTSGYNEQF
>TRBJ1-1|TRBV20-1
SARARGSSTEAF
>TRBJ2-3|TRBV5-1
ASSETGPDTQY
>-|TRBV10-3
AIRTSGSEQY
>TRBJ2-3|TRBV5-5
ASSLLLAGGADTQY
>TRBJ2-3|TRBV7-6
ASSLEVSDTQY
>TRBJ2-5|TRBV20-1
SARETTGGHMQTQY
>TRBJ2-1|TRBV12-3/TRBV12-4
ASSPGTSGTYNEQF
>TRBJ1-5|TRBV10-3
AISERSNQPQH
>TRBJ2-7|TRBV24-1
ATSGPFYEQY
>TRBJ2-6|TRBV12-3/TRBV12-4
ASSATGTGLSGANVLT
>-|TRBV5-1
ASSFNAHEQY
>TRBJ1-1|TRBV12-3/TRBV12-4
ASSQQGVNTEAF
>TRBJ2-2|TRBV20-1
SASGGTVTGELF
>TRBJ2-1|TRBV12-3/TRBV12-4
ASSSLRGTEQF
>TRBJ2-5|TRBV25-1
ASSGRQTPYLQY
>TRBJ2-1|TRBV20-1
SASWDTTYNEQF
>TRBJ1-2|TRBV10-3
AISAVLTNYGYT
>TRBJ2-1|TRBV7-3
ASSQGGGGYNEQF
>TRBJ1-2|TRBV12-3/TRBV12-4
ASSLGTGGVGYGYT
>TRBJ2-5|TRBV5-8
ASSLDSHWY
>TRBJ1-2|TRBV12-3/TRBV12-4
ASSLAGTPSNYGYT
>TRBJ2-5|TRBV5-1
ASSLGESRETQY
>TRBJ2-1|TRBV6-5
ASSYVRGSGGKDNEQF
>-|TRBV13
ASSLAGGRRGNEQF
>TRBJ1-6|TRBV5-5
ASSYYYAGSPLH
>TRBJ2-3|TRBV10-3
ASGKGVVDTQY